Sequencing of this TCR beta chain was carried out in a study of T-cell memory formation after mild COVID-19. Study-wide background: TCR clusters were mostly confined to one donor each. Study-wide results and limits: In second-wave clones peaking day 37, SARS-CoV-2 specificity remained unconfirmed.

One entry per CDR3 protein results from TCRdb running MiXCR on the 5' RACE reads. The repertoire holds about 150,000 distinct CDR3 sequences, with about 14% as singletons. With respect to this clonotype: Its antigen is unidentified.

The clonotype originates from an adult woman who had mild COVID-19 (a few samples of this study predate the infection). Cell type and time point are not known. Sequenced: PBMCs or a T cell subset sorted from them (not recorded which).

For the CDR3, the DNA is TGCGCCAGCAGCCAAGATTCCATAAGAAGCTACGAGCAGTACTTC. Encoded protein: CASSQDSIRSYEQYF. This rearrangement joins TRBV4-1 to TRBJ2-7, with D uncertain. The V end lost 0 bases, the J end lost 3 bases, and 12 bases lay between the germline ends. CDR3 length equals 15 residues. Germline V gene lookup returns CDR1 MGHRA and CDR2 YSYEKL.